This passage covers 12 T cell receptor beta chains from one sample sequenced in a study of T cell repertoires in cytomegalovirus infection. TCRdb re-called the reads with MiXCR, one entry per CDR3 protein. The sample yields approximately 170,000 distinct CDR3 sequences, over 15% seen once. The sequencing sample was made of CD8+ T cells from PBMCs. The origin of the receptors is a human donor in good health (CMV status not recorded). Some clones in this sample may be carry-over from other donors' samples.

The chain carries TRBV7-2 and TRBJ2-2; D unclear. Germline V lookup: CDR1 SGHTA, CDR2 FQGNSA. With 5 bases removed from V and 7 bases from J, the gap between germline ends came to 11 bases. The CDR3 consists of 13 residues. CDR3 nucleotides: TGTGCCAGCAGCCCAGCCGGTAACGGGGAGCTGTTTTTT. Encoded protein: CASSPAGNGELFF.

The chain joins TRBV14 to TRBJ2-5, with 11 bases aligning to TRBD1. CDR1 is SGHDN and CDR2 is FVKESK in the germline V gene. The CDR3 totals 16 residues. V dropped 0 bases and J dropped 1; count of bases not matched to a gene: 1. CDR3 sequence (DNA): TGTGCCAGCAGCCAAGAAGGGACAGGGGGCCAAGAGACCCAGTACTTC. Amino acids: CASSQEGTGGQETQYF.

In this sample, this clonotype turned up a few times. V usage is TRBV12-3 or TRBV12-4 and J usage is TRBJ1-5; D ambiguous. V dropped 5 bases and J dropped 5 bases, with 10 bases sitting between them. CDR3 size: 13 residues. The CDR3 spells CASSLGKDQPQHF. CDR3 nucleotides: TGTGCCAGCAGTCTCGGTAAGGATCAGCCCCAGCATTTT.

This clonotype showed up just a few times. This chain links TRBV7-2 with TRBJ2-7; 9 nucleotides agree with TRBD2. Per germline, CDR1 SGHTA and CDR2 FQGNSA. V lost 1 base and J lost 0; bases outside the gene matches: 4. The CDR3 has 16 amino acids. DNA of the CDR3: TGTGCCAGCAGCTTAGAGGCTAGCGGGACCTCCTACGAGCAGTACTTC. Its translation: CASSLEASGTSYEQYF. The complete variable domain, with remaining parts taken from reference TRBV7-2 and TRBJ2-7, reads GAGVSQSPSNKVTEKGKDVELRCDPISGHTALYWYRQSLGQGLEFLIYFQGNSAPDKSGLPSDRFSAERTGGSVSTLTIQRTQQEDSAVYLCASSLEASGTSYEQYFGPGTRLTVT.

The rearrangement joins TRBV14 to TRBJ2-2; no clear D. From germline, CDR1 is SGHDN and CDR2 FVKESK. V lost 0 bases and J lost 2, with 4 bases in between. The CDR3 is 14 residues long. DNA of the CDR3: TGTGCCAGCAGCCAAGACCGAAACACCGGGGAGCTGTTTTTT. Residues: CASSQDRNTGELFF.

This clonotype appeared a few times. This rearrangement joins TRBV12-3 or TRBV12-4 to TRBJ2-5; D is unclear. The CDR3 totals 12 residues. V gave up 4 bases and J gave up 9 bases, with 12 bases separating them. The CDR3 sequence: CASSSPTMAQYF. Written as DNA, the CDR3 is TGTGCCAGCAGTTCCCCTACCATGGCCCAGTACTTC.

The V call is TRBV15, the J call TRBJ1-2, with D possibly being TRBD1 (5 bases). The CDR3 runs 14 residues. V was pared by 3 bases and J by 3 bases, with 11 bases between. Germline loops: CDR1 LNHNV, CDR2 YYDKDF (reference sequence). This chain's CDR3 is CATSSPGTYYGYTF. CDR3 nucleotides: TGTGCCACCAGCAGCCCCGGGACGTACTATGGCTACACCTTC.

The V gene is TRBV29-1, the J gene TRBJ2-1; 8 nucleotides line up with TRBD1. This CDR3 is built from 14 residues. CDR1 is SQVTM, CDR2 ANQGSEA, per germline. V was clipped by 1 base and J by 4 bases; unmatched bases: 3. DNA for the CDR3: TGCAGCGTTGAAGGGACAGGGCCGTACAATGAGCAGTTCTTC. This codes for CSVEGTGPYNEQFF.

This clonotype was detected only a few times. The V and J genes are TRBV4-3 and TRBJ2-1; 7 bases match TRBD2. The CDR3 loop spans 18 amino acids. Germline V CDR1 and CDR2: LGHNA, YSLEER. V trimming: 0 bases; J trimming: 7 bases; junction bases outside the gene matches: 15. In DNA, the CDR3 is TGCGCCAGCAGCCAAGAGAGTAGCGGGTTGGGCCGGGGAAATGAGCAGTTCTTC. It is translated as CASSQESSGLGRGNEQFF.

The table lists this clonotype with a few counts. V is TRBV12-3 or TRBV12-4 and J is TRBJ2-1; D not resolved. This CDR3 is 17 amino acids long. The V end lost 6 bases, the J end lost 0 bases, and 18 bases lay between the germline ends. CDR3 in amino acids: CASSSPDGGSSYNEQFF. The CDR3 nucleotides read TGTGCCAGCAGCTCGCCAGACGGCGGAAGCTCCTACAATGAGCAGTTCTTC.

DNA of the CDR3: TGCGCCAGCAGCTTGACAGGGGCGGACGGGGAGCTGTTTTTT. It specifies CASSLTGADGELFF. The chain uses TRBV5-1 and TRBJ2-2; 7 nucleotides align to TRBD1. The CDR3 loop spans 14 amino acids. The ends lost 1 base at V and 7 bases at J; junction bases unmatched: 4. Germline V gene sequence: CDR1 SGHRS, CDR2 YFSETQ. The full variable domain, completed using reference TRBV5-1 and TRBJ2-2, is KAGVTQTPRYLIKTRGQQVTLSCSPISGHRSVSWYQQTPGQGLQFLFEYFSETQRNKGNFPGRFSGRQFSNSRSEMNVSTLELGDSALYLCASSLTGADGELFFGEGSRLTVL.

J is TRBJ1-2 and V is TRBV10-3; D is unclear. Germline V gene data show CDR1 as ENHRY and CDR2 as SYGVKD. Trimming pared 3 bases from V and 3 bases from J, leaving 14 bases between. The CDR3 has 15 residues. CDR3 DNA: TGTGCCATCAGTGATCTGAGGGAGGACGACTATGGCTACACCTTC. Translation: CAISDLREDDYGYTF.